One and the same sample provided the 15 T cell receptor beta chains below, sequenced in a study of T cell repertoires in cytomegalovirus infection. TCRdb reanalysed the reads using MiXCR and keeps one entry per CDR3 protein. The sample has roughly 500,000 distinct CDR3 sequences, roughly 10% seen once. Sample: PBMCs. All receptors derive from a human donor in good health (CMV status not recorded). Some clones in this sample may be carry-over from other donors' samples.

This clonotype was seen at least ten times. The V and J genes are TRBV12-3 or TRBV12-4 and TRBJ2-5; D might be TRBD1 (6 bases). Trimming removed 4 bases from V and 4 bases from J, with 10 bases in between. CDR3 size: 13 residues. The CDR3 region is CASSYRDIETQYF. In DNA form, the CDR3 reads TGTGCCAGCAGTTACCGGGACATAGAGACCCAGTACTTC.

Concerning this clonotype itself: Being one base from a much bigger clone, this may be a read error. The missing conserved phenylalanine or tryptophan at the end of this CDR3 makes a read error likely. The chain uses TRBV5-1 and TRBJ2-2; maybe TRBD1 (6 bases). CDR3 length: 16 residues. V lost 2 bases to trimming and J lost 0 bases, with 11 bases between them. CDR1 and CDR2 (germline): SGHRS, YFSETQ. CDR3 bases: TGCGCCAGCAGCTTTAACAGGGTAGCGAACACCGGGGAGCTGTTTTCT. Its translation is CASSFNRVANTGELFS.

This clonotype was seen at least ten times. The rearrangement links TRBV11-2 to TRBJ2-1; perhaps TRBD1 as D (6 bases). Looked up from germline, CDR1 is SGHAT and CDR2 is FQNNGV. The CDR3 covers 15 residues. With 5 bases removed from V and 4 bases from J, the gap between germline ends came to 15 bases. In DNA form, the CDR3 reads TGTGCCAGCAGCGGCCTCAGGGGACGGTACAATGAGCAGTTCTTC. This encodes CASSGLRGRYNEQFF.

This clonotype showed up many times. The rearrangement joins TRBV6-5 to TRBJ2-1; TRBD1 matches at 7 bases. Germline trimming cut 8 bases from V and 1 base from J; bases unmatched to any gene: 2. Looked up from germline, CDR1 is MNHEY and CDR2 is SVGAGI. The CDR3 sequence is 13 residues long. The CDR3 DNA reads as TGTGCCAGCGCAGGGGGATCCTACAATGAGCAGTTCTTC. This sequence encodes CASAGGSYNEQFF.

The chain uses TRBV6-6 and TRBJ1-1; weak D call: TRBD1 (5 bases). The germline gives CDR1 MNHNY, CDR2 SVGAGI (reference sequence). Trimming took off 5 bases at V and 1 base at J, with 14 bases between the two ends. This CDR3 comprises 15 residues. DNA for the CDR3: TGTGCCAGCAGTGACCGGGACTGGAGGAACACTGAAGCTTTCTTT. The encoded protein is CASSDRDWRNTEAFF.

This clonotype occurred a few times. J is TRBJ2-1 and V is TRBV5-1; 14 bases fit TRBD2. The CDR3 covers 17 residues. The V gene's germline CDR1 is SGHRS and CDR2 YFSETQ. The trim removed 5 bases at V and 3 bases at J, leaving 7 bases unmatched. CDR3 DNA sequence: TGCGCCAGCAGGCTTTCCGGGACTAGCGGGAGCTACAATGAGCAGTTCTTC. Its protein is CASRLSGTSGSYNEQFF. The entire variable domain, with the rest obtained from reference TRBV5-1 and TRBJ2-1, is as follows: KAGVTQTPRYLIKTRGQQVTLSCSPISGHRSVSWYQQTPGQGLQFLFEYFSETQRNKGNFPGRFSGRQFSNSRSEMNVSTLELGDSALYLCASRLSGTSGSYNEQFFGPGTRLTVL.

As for this clonotype: A much more abundant neighbour one base away suggests this may be a read error. V and J are TRBV5-5 and TRBJ2-2, with TRBD2 identical over 11 bases. This CDR3 is 18 amino acids long. Germline CDR1 SGHKS, CDR2 YYEKEE (reference sequence). The CDR3 reads CVSSLEGLAAMPAGELFF. In DNA form, the CDR3 reads TGTGTCAGCAGCTTGGAGGGACTAGCGGCGATGCCTGCCGGGGAGCTGTTTTTT.

In its sample, this clonotype was seen many times. This chain links TRBV11-2 with TRBJ2-7, with TRBD2 matching over 9 bases. The CDR3 length is 15 residues. Looked up from germline, CDR1 is SGHAT and CDR2 is FQNNGV. V shed 1 base and J 9 bases; nucleotides not matched to a gene: 10. The CDR3 spells CASSLVTSGGVGQYF. DNA of the CDR3: TGTGCCAGCAGCTTAGTGACTAGCGGAGGAGTGGGGCAGTACTTC.

This chain connects TRBV29-1 to TRBJ2-7; 9 bases map to TRBD1. With V trimmed by 6 bases and J by 3 bases, 3 bases remained unmatched. This CDR3 is 12 amino acids long. The germline CDR1 and CDR2 sequences are SQVTM and ANQGSEA. This CDR3 reads CSVGTGIYEQYF. The DNA for the CDR3 is TGCAGCGTGGGGACAGGGATCTACGAGCAGTACTTC.

This clonotype was counted ten times or more. The chain is built from TRBV5-5 and TRBJ2-1; D is ambiguous. CDR1 SGHKS and CDR2 YYEKEE come from the germline V gene (reference sequence). This CDR3 contains 11 residues. Trimming took off 0 bases at V and 9 bases at J, with 4 bases between the two ends. Written as DNA, the CDR3 is TGTGCCAGCAGCTTGGGTTTTGAGCAGTTCTTC. It is translated as CASSLGFEQFF. The variable domain in full, completed from reference TRBV5-5 and TRBJ2-1, reads DAGVTQSPTHLIKTRGQQVTLRCSPISGHKSVSWYQQVLGQGPQFIFQYYEKEERGRGNFPDRFSARQFPNYSSELNVNALLLGDSALYLCASSLGFEQFFGPGTRLTVL.

This clonotype has ten or more counts. The rearrangement links TRBV6-4 to TRBJ2-1; a weak D match, TRBD1 (7 bases). The V end lost 6 bases, the J end lost 5 bases, and 20 bases lay between the germline ends. Germline assignment: CDR1 MRHNA and CDR2 SNTAGT. This CDR3 comprises 16 residues. CDR3 region: CASSLQGGPPNNEQFF. The CDR3, as DNA: TGTGCCAGCAGCCTGCAGGGGGGTCCACCAAACAATGAGCAGTTCTTC.

This clonotype was seen many times. V gene TRBV12-3 or TRBV12-4 combines with J gene TRBJ2-2; 9 nucleotides align to TRBD1. Trimming cost V 6 bases and J 7 bases; bases outside gene matches: 18. The CDR3 has 18 residues. The CDR3 here is CASRNNYRTGALDGELFF. For the CDR3, the DNA is TGTGCCAGCAGAAATAATTACCGGACAGGGGCTTTAGACGGGGAGCTGTTTTTT.

The chain is built from TRBV29-1 and TRBJ1-5; 10 nucleotides align to TRBD1. Germline CDR1 is SQVTM and CDR2 is ANQGSEA. The CDR3 is 14 amino acids. The ends lost 7 bases at V and 4 bases at J; junction bases unmatched: 7. The CDR3 DNA sequence: TGCAGCGGAAAGGGACAGGGGTTTAATCAGCCCCAGCATTTT. This gives the protein CSGKGQGFNQPQHF.

This clonotype was seen many times. The chain carries TRBV20-1 and TRBJ2-1; no firm D call. This CDR3 region has 14 residues. Germline CDR1 DFQATT, CDR2 SNEGSKA (reference sequence). V lost 0 bases, J lost 6 bases, and 12 bases lay in between. CDR3 protein: CSARDFSASNEQFF. CDR3 nucleotide sequence: TGCAGTGCTAGAGATTTTTCGGCCTCCAATGAGCAGTTCTTC.

The chain couples TRBV9 to TRBJ2-7; D not certain. Trimming shortened V by 1 base and J by 3 bases, and 17 bases separated the two germline ends. In germline, CDR1 is SGDLS, CDR2 YYNGEE. The CDR3 runs to 16 residues. CDR3 DNA: TGTGCCAGCAGCGTATCTGGGTCCCCGGAGATCTACGAGCAGTACTTC. Translating gives CASSVSGSPEIYEQYF.